These 15 T cell receptor beta chains originate from one sample sequenced in a study of human T cells and chemical hapten exposure. Specified time point: pre-sensitization, week 0. As for treatment: therapeutic diphenylcyclopropenone sensitization with weekly scalp DPC. One entry per CDR3 protein results from TCRdb running MiXCR on the RACE reads. The data show about 64,000 distinct CDR3 sequences, with roughly 12% seen just once and approximately 3.9% held by the top ten. This material consisted of whole blood, taken in connection with sensitization to the hapten diphenylcyclopropenone (DPC). Source of these receptors: a woman aged 40-49 years with alopecia areata. Some clones in this sample may be carry-over from other donors' samples.

In this sample, this clonotype turned up many times. This chain connects TRBV12-3 or TRBV12-4 to TRBJ2-3; 9 nucleotides agree with TRBD2. V dropped 3 bases and J dropped 2; count of bases not matched to a gene: 9. The CDR3 is made up of 17 amino acids. The CDR3 region is CASSFGKLAGATDTQYF. The CDR3, as DNA: TGTGCCAGCAGTTTCGGCAAACTAGCGGGCGCCACAGATACGCAGTATTTT.

In its sample, this clonotype was seen many times. The chain is built from TRBV28 and TRBJ1-1; no clear D. The germline CDR1 and CDR2 sequences are MDHEN and SYDVKM. The V end was cut by 5 bases, the J end by 1 base, with 17 bases between. CDR3 length: 16 residues. The CDR3 DNA sequence: TGTGCCAGCAGTCCCTCCCATTGGAGCCGGAACACTGAAGCTTTCTTT. This sequence encodes CASSPSHWSRNTEAFF. Full variable domain (outside the CDR3, taken from reference TRBV28 and TRBJ1-1): DVKVTQSSRYLVKRTGEKVFLECVQDMDHENMFWYRQDPGLGLRLIYFSYDVKMKEKGDIPEGYSVSREKKERFSLILESASTNQTSMYLCASSPSHWSRNTEAFFGQGTRLTVV.

This clonotype has at least ten counts. The gene calls are TRBV18 and TRBJ2-3, with unresolved D. The CDR3 loop spans 13 amino acids. Trimming shortened V by 3 bases and J by 5 bases, and 9 bases separated the two germline ends. CDR1 is KGHSH and CDR2 is LQKENI in the germline V gene. The CDR3 region is CASSPPSRDTQYF. The CDR3 nucleotides are TGTGCCAGCTCACCCCCCTCCCGAGATACGCAGTATTTT. Full variable domain (remainder filled in from reference TRBV18 and TRBJ2-3): NAGVMQNPRHLVRRRGQEARLRCSPMKGHSHVYWYRQLPEEGLKFMVYLQKENIIDESGMPKERFSAEFPKEGPSILRIQQVVRGDSAAYFCASSPPSRDTQYFGPGTRLTVL.

Notes on this clonotype: At one of its ends the junction is not consistent with the germline gene, which may arise from a read error. J is TRBJ2-7 and V is TRBV7-9; 9 bases are shared with TRBD1. The CDR3 contains 16 residues. Germline V CDR1 and CDR2: SEHNR, FQNEAQ (reference sequence). CDR3 protein: CGSSLDRDRDLHEQYF. CDR3 nucleotides: TGTGGCAGCAGCTTAGACCGGGACAGGGATCTCCACGAGCAGTACTTC.

The rearrangement joins TRBV7-9 to TRBJ2-1; D is uncertain. Germline V gene data show CDR1 as SEHNR and CDR2 as FQNEAQ (reference sequence). This CDR3 is 15 amino acids long. Between the trimmed V and J ends, which lost 2 bases and 2 bases, there was a span of 10 bases. CDR3 region: CASSLTASAYNEQFF. DNA of the CDR3: TGTGCCAGCAGCTTAACGGCCTCTGCCTACAATGAGCAGTTCTTC. The full variable domain, rest sourced from reference TRBV7-9 and TRBJ2-1, is DTGVSQNPRHKITKRGQNVTFRCDPISEHNRLYWYRQTLGQGPEFLTYFQNEAQLEKSRLLSDRFSAERPKGSFSTLEIQRTEQGDSAMYLCASSLTASAYNEQFFGPGTRLTVL.

The chain joins TRBV29-1 to TRBJ1-2; 9 nucleotides line up with TRBD1. CDR1 is SQVTM, CDR2 ANQGSEA, per germline. This CDR3 spans 12 amino acids. Trimming at V came to 4 bases and at J to 6 bases, leaving 3 bases not matched to a gene. The CDR3 coding sequence is TGCAGCGTTGGGGACAGGGAGAATGGCTACACCTTC. The encoded protein is CSVGDRENGYTF.

This clonotype was counted ten times or more. The chain couples TRBV7-6 to TRBJ1-2, with no clear D. The CDR3 has 16 amino acids. Germline V gene data show CDR1 as SGHVS and CDR2 as FNYEAQ. With 1 base removed from V and 0 bases from J, the gap between germline ends came to 12 bases. Here the CDR3 DNA reads TGTGCCAGCAGCTTAGGGGCTGCCATCTCTAACTATGGCTACACCTTC. Its protein product is CASSLGAAISNYGYTF.

This chain joins TRBV2 and TRBJ2-2, with 12 bases fitting TRBD2. The CDR3 consists of 17 residues. V shed 3 bases and J 6 bases; nucleotides not matched to a gene: 8. CDR1 is SNHLY, CDR2 FYNNEI, per germline. CDR3 coding DNA: TGTGCCAGCAGTGAGACTAGCGGGAGTTGGTCGGCCGGGGAGCTGTTTTTT. Protein sequence: CASSETSGSWSAGELFF. Based on the CDR3 plus reference TRBV2 and TRBJ2-2, the full variable domain is EPEVTQTPSHQVTQMGQEVILRCVPISNHLYFYWYRQILGQKVEFLVSFYNNEISEKSEIFDDQFSVERPDGSNFTLKIRSTKLEDSAMYFCASSETSGSWSAGELFFGEGSRLTVL.

The rearrangement joins TRBV6-2 or TRBV6-3 to TRBJ1-1; 9 nucleotides match TRBD1. CDR3 size: 16 residues. J gave up 1 base and V 8 bases, and 11 bases lay outside the gene matches. The germline gives CDR1 MNHEY, CDR2 SVGEGT. The CDR3 here is CASSPHQGQGNTEAFF. CDR3 nucleotides: TGTGCCAGCTCGCCACACCAGGGACAGGGGAACACTGAAGCTTTCTTT.

This clonotype has only a few counts. This chain joins TRBV19 and TRBJ1-5; D not certain. Deletions cut 3 bases from V and 0 bases from J, with 9 bases between. The germline V gene encodes CDR1 LNHDA and CDR2 SQIVND (reference sequence). The CDR3 contains 15 residues. The CDR3 loop is CASSIAQHSNQPQHF. The CDR3, as DNA: TGTGCCAGTAGTATCGCGCAGCATAGCAATCAGCCCCAGCATTTT.

A note on this clonotype: A much larger clone differs by one base, so this may be a read error. V and J are TRBV30 and TRBJ2-7, with a weak D call TRBD1 (6 bases). Germline V lookup: CDR1 GTSNPN, CDR2 SVGIG (reference sequence). Trimming shortened V by 2 bases and J by 2 bases, and 10 bases separated the two germline ends. The CDR3 runs 13 residues. CDR3 loop: CAWSSGQTYEQYF. The CDR3, as DNA: TGTGCCTGGAGTAGTGGACAGACCTACGAGCAGTACTTC.

This clonotype occurred many times. The junction departs from germline at one end; a sequencing error may be responsible. The V and J genes are TRBV20-1 and TRBJ2-5; 11 positions match TRBD2. The CDR3 extends over 13 amino acids. Germline-derived CDR1 and CDR2 are DFQATT and SNEGSKA (reference sequence). CDR3 DNA: TGCAGTCCTAGACTAGCGGGGAAAGAGACCCAGTACTTC. This encodes CSPRLAGKETQYF.

In this sample, this clonotype turned up many times. The genes are TRBV7-6 and TRBJ2-1, with D hard to call. Trimming took 5 bases from V and 3 from J, leaving 5 bases between them. CDR1 SGHVS and CDR2 FNYEAQ come from the germline V gene. The CDR3 runs to 12 residues. CDR3 residues: CASSLDYNEQFF. CDR3 bases: TGTGCCAGCAGCCTGGACTACAATGAGCAGTTCTTC.

At least ten counts were recorded for this clonotype. The V gene is TRBV3-1, the J gene TRBJ2-3; no reliable D call. Trimming left V 1 base short and J 0 bases short, with 23 bases between. The CDR3 totals 20 residues. CDR1 is LGHDT and CDR2 is YNNKEL in the germline V gene (reference sequence). CDR3 coding DNA: TGTGCCAGCAGCCAAGTCTCTTCTCCTAGTCGAGACTCTAGCACAGATACGCAGTATTTT. Residues: CASSQVSSPSRDSSTDTQYF.

Details on this clonotype: This may come from a read error, since a much larger clone is one base off. J is TRBJ2-6 and V is TRBV6-2 or TRBV6-3, with D possibly called TRBD1 or TRBD2 (5 bases each). CDR3 size: 15 residues. CDR1 and CDR2 (germline): MNHEY, SVGEGT. The CDR3 nucleotides read TGTGCCAGCAGTCCCAGGGTGATCGGGGCCAACGTCCCGACTTTC. It encodes CASSPRVIGANVPTF.